The rows below give T cell receptor beta chains drawn from one sample of a study of blood T cell repertoires in COVID-19. Assay: immunoSEQ multiplex PCR; the TCRdb copy retains only in-frame clones and omits some. Altogether about 150,000 clones are present, roughly 80% being singletons, with the ten largest covering 0.45% to 0.6%. Material for sequencing was peripheral blood. Source of these receptors: a man aged 55 to 69 with acute or convalescent COVID-19. The CDR3 runs from the conserved cysteine through the conserved F or W. D genes are given only for firm matches. Size values are once, few and many counts, or a class for expanded clones, and some rows have none.

TRBV4-3	TRBD2	TRBJ2-3	NA	CASSQEVGSGGLQYF	TGCGCCAGCAGCCAAGAGGTCGGGAGCGGGGGGTTGCAGTATTTT
TRBV6-4	NA	TRBJ1-2	NA	CASSVTGQDGYTF	TGTGCCAGCAGCGTAACAGGGCAGGATGGCTACACCTTC
TRBV5-4	TRBD1	TRBJ2-3	NA	CASSQTGQGKDTQYF	TGTGCCAGCAGCCAAACGGGACAGGGTAAAGATACGCAGTATTTT
TRBV6-2/TRBV6-3	TRBD1	TRBJ1-4	once	CASSPGQVGEKLFF	TGTGCCAGCAGTCCCGGACAGGTTGGTGAAAAACTGTTTTTT
TRBV5-1	TRBD2	TRBJ2-1	NA	CASSQRTSGDNEQFF	TGCGCCAGCAGCCAAAGGACTAGCGGGGACAATGAGCAGTTCTTC
TRBV28	NA	TRBJ1-3	NA	CASIGNTIYF	TGTGCCAGCATAGGAAACACCATATATTTT
TRBV7-3	NA	TRBJ2-5	NA	CASSLTGPGGGGETQYF	TGTGCCAGCAGCTTAACGGGCCCCGGGGGAGGCGGCGAGACCCAGTACTTC
TRBV19	NA	TRBJ1-1	NA	CASSGMNTEAFF	TGTGCCAGTTCCGGGATGAACACTGAAGCTTTCTTT
TRBV7-6	NA	TRBJ1-5	few	CASSLGAGGVEPQHF	TGTGCCAGCAGCTTAGGGGCAGGCGGGGTAGAGCCCCAGCATTTT
TRBV9	TRBD2	TRBJ2-5	NA	CASSLHGLAGGRLETQYF	TGTGCCAGCAGCCTCCACGGACTAGCGGGGGGGAGATTAGAGACCCAGTACTTC
TRBV7-8	NA	TRBJ1-2	NA	CASSPRTEGYGYTF	TGTGCCAGCAGCCCCAGGACAGAAGGGTATGGCTACACCTTC
TRBV7-3	NA	TRBJ2-2	NA	CASSFGVTGELFF	TGTGCCAGCAGCTTCGGGGTCACCGGGGAGCTGTTTTTT
TRBV11-2	NA	TRBJ1-1	NA	CASSLHGLAFF	TGTGCCAGCAGCCTCCATGGACTGGCTTTCTTT
TRBV13	NA	TRBJ2-7	few	CASSLSGLYEQYF	TGTGCCAGCAGCTTGAGCGGGCTCTACGAGCAGTACTTC
TRBV30	NA	TRBJ1-2	many	CAWETEFYGYTF	TGTGCCTGGGAAACAGAGTTCTATGGCTACACCTTC
TRBV5-1	NA	TRBJ1-3	NA	CASKSGNTIYF	TGCGCCAGCAAGAGTGGAAACACCATATATTTT
TRBV24-1	TRBD1	TRBJ2-1	NA	CATSDPGQAGNEQFF	TGTGCCACCAGTGACCCAGGACAGGCGGGCAATGAGCAGTTCTTC
TRBV9	NA	TRBJ1-1	NA	CASSPRQAMNTEAFF	TGTGCCAGCAGCCCCCGACAGGCCATGAACACTGAAGCTTTCTTT
TRBV28	TRBD2	TRBJ2-5	NA	CASSLGTGGQETQYF	TGTGCCAGCAGTCTCGGGACCGGGGGGCAAGAGACCCAGTACTTC
TRBV7-9	TRBD2	TRBJ2-5	NA	CASSSIAGEGTQYF	TGTGCCAGCAGCTCTATTGCGGGGGAGGGGACCCAGTACTTC
TRBV4-3	NA	TRBJ2-1	NA	CAAAGGGLNNEQFF	TGCGCCGCGGCGGGCGGGGGCTTAAACAATGAGCAGTTCTTC
TRBV11-3	NA	TRBJ2-2	NA	CASSPRYSNTGELFF	TGTGCCAGCAGCCCCCGATACTCGAACACCGGGGAGCTGTTTTTT
TRBV7-2	TRBD2	TRBJ2-5	NA	CASSSRLAGAETQYF	TGTGCCAGCAGCTCACGACTAGCGGGAGCCGAGACCCAGTACTTC
TRBV12-3/TRBV12-4	NA	TRBJ2-7	NA	CASSPQGYEQYF	TGTGCCAGCAGTCCCCAGGGATACGAGCAGTACTTC
TRBV5-1	TRBD2	TRBJ2-7	NA	CASRIGGTSGNYEQYF	TGCGCCAGCAGGATTGGGGGGACTAGCGGGAACTACGAGCAGTACTTC
TRBV19	NA	TRBJ2-2	once	CASSIPYTNTGELFF	TGTGCCAGTAGTATCCCGTACACGAACACCGGGGAGCTGTTTTTT
TRBV6-1	NA	TRBJ1-5	once	CASRSDSYSNQPQHF	TGTGCCAGCAGATCTGACAGCTATAGCAATCAGCCCCAGCATTTT
TRBV2	NA	TRBJ2-1	NA	CASSDSLGRQFF	TGTGCCAGCAGTGACAGTCTAGGCAGGCAGTTCTTC
TRBV9	NA	TRBJ1-2	NA	CASSAGDPLGGYTF	TGTGCCAGCAGCGCCGGGGATCCCCTCGGTGGCTACACCTTC
TRBV30	TRBD2	TRBJ2-1	NA	CAWNGVAGREQFF	TGTGCCTGGAATGGGGTAGCGGGAAGAGAGCAGTTCTTC
TRBV7-3	TRBD1	TRBJ1-1	NA	CASSPTTGANTEAFF	TGTGCCAGCAGCCCGACGACAGGGGCGAACACTGAAGCTTTCTTT
TRBV27	NA	TRBJ1-3	NA	CASGSGGTGNTIYF	TGTGCCAGCGGCAGCGGGGGAACGGGAAACACCATATATTTT
TRBV5-5	TRBD2	TRBJ2-7	few	CASSPSGSGSYEQYF	TGTGCCAGCAGTCCATCGGGTAGCGGGAGCTACGAGCAGTACTTC
TRBV28	TRBD2	TRBJ2-7	NA	CASSSGGLAGGQYF	TGTGCCAGCAGTTCCGGGGGACTAGCGGGAGGGCAGTACTTC
TRBV18	TRBD1	TRBJ1-1	NA	CASSPDREAFF	TGTGCCAGCTCACCGGACAGGGAGGCTTTCTTT
TRBV7-2	NA	TRBJ1-4	NA	CASSFRRLGDEKLFF	TGTGCCAGCAGCTTTAGACGGCTCGGGGATGAAAAACTGTTTTTT
TRBV19	TRBD1	TRBJ1-6	NA	CASSTTGPNSPLHF	TGTGCCAGTAGTACGACAGGGCCCAATTCACCCCTCCACTTT
TRBV10-3	TRBD2	TRBJ2-3	NA	CAISGGALASDTQYF	TGTGCCATCAGTGGCGGGGCACTAGCGTCCGATACGCAGTATTTT
TRBV29-1	TRBD2	TRBJ2-5	NA	CSVTLYGTREIGETQYF	TGCAGCGTTACCCTTTACGGGACTAGGGAGATTGGAGAGACCCAGTACTTC
TRBV5-1	NA	TRBJ2-7	NA	CASSLAGRATSDEQYF	TGCGCCAGCAGCTTGGCCGGCAGGGCCACCTCCGACGAGCAGTACTTC
TRBV28	NA	TRBJ1-3	once	CASSFESSGNTIYF	TGTGCCAGCAGTTTTGAGAGCTCTGGAAACACCATATATTTT
TRBV3-1/TRBV3-2	TRBD1	TRBJ1-4	NA	CASSQGLGTGGEKLFF	TGTGCCAGCAGCCAAGGCTTAGGGACAGGGGGTGAAAAACTGTTTTTT
TRBV5-1	TRBD1	TRBJ1-6	NA	CASSPGTAYNSPLHF	TGCGCCAGCAGCCCCGGGACAGCCTATAATTCACCCCTCCACTTT
TRBV6-6	NA	TRBJ2-7	few	CASSYGGPREQYF	TGTGCCAGCAGTTACGGGGGCCCTCGGGAGCAGTACTTC